This is a list of T cell receptor beta chains from one sample in a study of blood T cell repertoires in COVID-19. The protocol was immunoSEQ multiplex PCR, while the TCRdb copy is restricted to in-frame clones and leaves out a portion. The sample lists 180,000 or so clones, over 70% occurring once. Sequenced material: PBMCs or T cells enriched from blood (not recorded which). The origin of the receptors is a man between 45 and 60 years old who had recovered from COVID-19. Each CDR3 is given with its conserved first and last residue.

>TRBJ1-3|TRBV4-1|14
CASSQDVSGNTIYF
>TRBJ2-3|TRBV27|15
CASSYRDRGTDTQYF
>TRBJ1-2|TRBV11-2|12
CASSLDGYGYTF
>TRBJ1-4|TRBV18|13
CASSPRQNEKLFF
>TRBJ2-1|TRBV6-5|11
CASSDGGEQFF
>TRBJ1-1|TRBV28|14
CASSPPTRNTEAFF
>TRBJ1-3|TRBV29-1|15
CSVDGQEGVGNTIYF
>TRBJ2-1|TRBV13|14
CASSRTGSYNEQFF
>TRBJ1-6|TRBV5-4|15
CASSLGDSYNSPLHF
>TRBJ1-1|TRBV2|15
CASERDGALNTEAFF
>TRBJ1-2|TRBV4-1|15
CASSHLGQFGYGYTF
>TRBJ2-2|TRBV5-1|17
CASSSRTGYLNSGELFF
>TRBJ2-1|TRBV28|21
CASLSGGLKTHPPGGFNEQFF
>TRBJ1-2|TRBV28|13
CASSITSNYGYTF
>TRBJ2-5|TRBV24-1|15
CATSDFEEFQETQYF
>TRBJ1-2|TRBV5-1|13
CASSADSNYGYTF
>TRBJ2-2|TRBV2|16
CAKRDRGIANTGELFF
>TRBJ1-1|TRBV29-1|11
CSVTGNTEAFF
>TRBJ1-2|TRBV7-2|15
CASSSSQGASYGYTF
>TRBJ1-4|TRBV12-3/TRBV12-4|13
CASSFGQSEKLFF
>TRBJ2-5|TRBV10-3|13
CAISDAGEETQYF
>TRBJ1-5|TRBV2|15
CASSVDTGGNQPQHF
>TRBJ2-2|TRBV27|16
CASSLRRGGLGGELFF
>TRBJ2-3|TRBV24-1|15
CATSDPGQDTDTQYF
>TRBJ2-7|TRBV20-1|14
CSASLTGTALEQYF
>TRBJ1-5|TRBV19|17
CASSIGPLGGDNQPQHF
>TRBJ1-3|TRBV7-8|16
CASSLIGVLSGNTIYF
>TRBJ1-3|TRBV28|15
CASSPGGLSGNTIYF
>TRBJ2-1|TRBV2|15
CASSPSRLEYNEQFF
>TRBJ1-6|TRBV6-5|13
CASSLDSSSPLHF
>TRBJ2-5|TRBV11-2|16
CASSLGVSGRQETQYF
>TRBJ2-5|TRBV7-7|15
CASSSAGTTQETQYF
>TRBJ1-6|TRBV5-4|17
CASSPERQGRPNSPLHF
>TRBJ2-1|TRBV2|17
CASNGQGAGTSFNEQFF
>TRBJ1-5|TRBV19|13
CASNRVGNQPQHF
>TRBJ1-2|TRBV3-1/TRBV3-2|13
CASSHSQGSGYTF